The 10 T cell receptor beta chains below were found in one sample sequenced in a study of identical twins. Each CDR3 protein gets one entry after TCRdb re-called the 5' RACE reads with MiXCR. The table shows roughly 1,500,000 distinct CDR3 sequences, with around 33% occurring only once. The sequencing input was cord blood. The receptors derive from a newborn girl in good health.

Comment on this clonotype: Being one base from a much bigger clone, this may be a read error. The genes are TRBV12-3 or TRBV12-4 and TRBJ2-4; 12 positions match TRBD2. V shed 5 bases and J 15 bases; nucleotides not matched to a gene: 14. The length of the CDR3 is 15 residues. CDR3 sequence: CASSGLAGRPYELYF. CDR3 nucleotides: TGTGCCAGCAGTGGACTAGCGGGGAGACCGTACGAGCTGTACTTC.

On this clonotype itself: A much larger clone differs from this one at a single base, so this may be a read error. The rearrangement links TRBV28 to TRBJ2-1, with D maybe TRBD2 (6 bases). The CDR3 contains 13 residues. Germline-derived CDR1 and CDR2 are MDHEN and SYDVKM. V was pared by 5 bases and J by 13 bases, with 18 bases between. CDR3 sequence reads: CASSPLTRETQFF. CDR3 sequence (DNA): TGTGCCAGCAGTCCCCTGACTAGGGAGACCCAGTTCTTC. The whole variable domain, filled in from reference TRBV28 and TRBJ2-1, reads DVKVTQSSRYLVKRTGEKVFLECVQDMDHENMFWYRQDPGLGLRLIYFSYDVKMKEKGDIPEGYSVSREKKERFSLILESASTNQTSMYLCASSPLTRETQFFGPGTRLTVL.

This clonotype was recorded a few times. The chain employs TRBV6-6 and TRBJ1-1; D uncertain. V was pared by 7 bases and J by 0 bases, with 9 bases between. The CDR3 runs 13 residues. The germline gives CDR1 MNHNY, CDR2 SVGAGI (reference sequence). The CDR3 reads CASTQAMNTEAFF. CDR3 in DNA: TGTGCCAGCACCCAGGCCATGAACACTGAAGCTTTCTTT.

This clonotype has more than one count but fewer than ten. The J gene is TRBJ1-2, the V gene TRBV6-1, with D possibly being TRBD1 (6 bases). CDR3 size: 10 residues. Germline CDR1 MNHNS, CDR2 SASEGT. Trimming removed 10 bases at V and 6 bases at J, with 9 bases between. CDR3 nucleotides: TGTGCCACCGACAGGCATGGCTACACCTTC. Its protein product is CATDRHGYTF.

The rearrangement links TRBV9 to TRBJ2-5; TRBD2 is a possible D gene (5 bases). The CDR3 runs 14 residues. Germline CDR1 SGDLS, CDR2 YYNGEE. Trimming shortened V by 0 bases and J by 11 bases, and 17 bases separated the two germline ends. CDR3 in DNA: TGTGCCAGCAGCGTAGCTTCGGTCACCGGGGAGCAGTACTTC. Residues: CASSVASVTGEQYF.

The chain couples TRBV5-1 to TRBJ2-1; 7 nucleotides align to TRBD2. Trimming cost V 0 bases and J 4 bases; bases outside gene matches: 4. The CDR3 runs to 15 residues. The V gene's germline CDR1 is SGHRS and CDR2 YFSETQ. The CDR3: CASSLDISGYNEQFF. The CDR3 DNA sequence: TGCGCCAGCAGCTTGGATATTAGCGGGTACAATGAGCAGTTCTTC.

This rearrangement joins TRBV7-9 to TRBJ1-4, with 8 bases that match TRBD1. Per germline, CDR1 SEHNR and CDR2 FQNEAQ (reference sequence). The J segment lost 8 bases and the V segment lost 5 bases, leaving 10 bases of the junction unmatched. The CDR3 contains 15 residues. In DNA form, the CDR3 reads TGTGCCAGCAGCCCCCGGACAGGGTTAAGGGAAAAACTGTTTTTT. It is translated as CASSPRTGLREKLFF.

V is TRBV28 and J is TRBJ2-5; 11 bases fit TRBD2. The assigned J gene may be wrong: the sequence end matches TRBJ2-7 better. CDR3 size: 16 residues. Germline values: CDR1 MDHEN, CDR2 SYDVKM. For the CDR3, the DNA is TGTGCCAGCAGTTTTGACACTAGCGGGAGTTTCTACGAGCAGTACTTC. It codes for CASSFDTSGSFYEQYF.

This clonotype was found a few times. V and J are TRBV15 and TRBJ1-5, with a possible D match to TRBD1 (5 bases). Germline lookup yields CDR1 LNHNV and CDR2 YYDKDF (reference sequence). V was pared by 6 bases and J by 0 bases, with 15 bases between. This CDR3 is 16 amino acids long. The CDR3 coding sequence is TGTGCCACCAGGCAGGGACGGGGATATAGCAATCAGCCCCAGCATTTT. Protein product: CATRQGRGYSNQPQHF.

This clonotype was seen a few times. This chain connects TRBV18 to TRBJ2-3; D perhaps matches TRBD1 (6 bases). Germline CDR1 reads KGHSH; CDR2 reads LQKENI. CDR3 size: 16 residues. Trimming stripped 0 bases from V and 1 base from J, with 11 bases between. CDR3: CASSPPTNRGTDTQYF. CDR3 nucleotides: TGTGCCAGCTCACCACCCACTAACAGGGGCACAGATACGCAGTATTTT. The variable domain in full, with the rest retrieved from reference TRBV18 and TRBJ2-3, is NAGVMQNPRHLVRRRGQEARLRCSPMKGHSHVYWYRQLPEEGLKFMVYLQKENIIDESGMPKERFSAEFPKEGPSILRIQQVVRGDSAAYFCASSPPTNRGTDTQYFGPGTRLTVL.